These 18 T cell receptor beta chains were sequenced from one sample in a study of blood T cells in healthy people across ages. Primed by a sample-barcoded 5' primer and a J-beta primer mix, a second PCR proceeded for 7 to 11 cycles. TCRdb reanalysed the 5' RACE reads using MiXCR and keeps one entry per CDR3 protein. The table shows about 570,000 distinct CDR3 sequences, with 27% occurring only once. The sequenced sample consisted of blood. The source is a woman aged 70-85 years in good health.

A few counts support this clonotype. The chain links TRBV7-2 to TRBJ1-4; no reliable D call. This CDR3 is 15 amino acids long. V shed 2 bases and J shed 7 bases, with 14 bases lying between them. The germline gives CDR1 SGHTA, CDR2 FQGNSA. The CDR3 DNA is TGTGCCAGCAGCTTACGCCCGGACCGAAGTGAAAAACTGTTTTTT. Its protein product is CASSLRPDRSEKLFF.

V and J are TRBV18 and TRBJ2-5; 12 bases fit TRBD2. Germline CDR1 and CDR2: KGHSH and LQKENI. The V gene end was trimmed by 5 bases and the J gene end by 11 bases; junction bases not matched to a gene: 15. This CDR3 spans 16 amino acids. Here the CDR3 DNA reads TGTGCCAGCTCAGAACTAGCGGGGGGCAGCAGACGGGAGCAGTACTTC. It yields the protein CASSELAGGSRREQYF.

This chain joins TRBV7-3 and TRBJ2-3, with D hard to call. Trimming removed 1 base at V and 2 bases at J, with 7 bases between. Germline V gives CDR1 SGHTA, CDR2 FQGTGA. This CDR3 region has 14 residues. The CDR3 nucleotides read TGTGCCAGCAGCTTAAACCTTTACACAGATACGCAGTATTTT. Amino acids: CASSLNLYTDTQYF.

The chain uses TRBV7-3 and TRBJ1-3; D gene ambiguous. This CDR3 has 16 residues. Germline loops: CDR1 SGHTA, CDR2 FQGTGA. V dropped 5 bases and J dropped 4 bases, with 18 bases sitting between them. CDR3 region: CASSPDPGRRGNTIYF. The CDR3 DNA reads TGTGCCAGCAGCCCCGACCCCGGGAGGAGAGGAAACACCATATATTTT.

This clonotype was recorded a few times. V gene TRBV20-1 combines with J gene TRBJ2-5; D not resolved. Trimming pared 6 bases from V and 2 bases from J, leaving 19 bases between. There are 15 residues in the CDR3. Germline V lookup: CDR1 DFQATT, CDR2 SNEGSKA (reference sequence). CDR3 sequence: CSAIMVPSRQETQYF. The DNA of the CDR3 is TGCAGTGCGATCATGGTGCCTAGTCGGCAAGAGACCCAGTACTTC.

CDR3 sequence reads: CSVGDLRSGNTIYF. CDR3 DNA sequence: TGCAGCGTTGGGGACCTCCGCTCTGGAAACACCATATATTTT. V gene TRBV29-1 combines with J gene TRBJ1-3; D may be TRBD1 (5 bases). This CDR3 is built from 14 residues. Per germline, CDR1 SQVTM and CDR2 ANQGSEA. Deletions cut 4 bases from V and 0 bases from J, with 10 bases between.

This clonotype was detected a few times. The CDR3 region is CSVARVETQYF. In DNA, the CDR3 is TGCAGCGTTGCGAGAGTAGAGACCCAGTACTTC. J is TRBJ2-5 and V is TRBV29-1; D ambiguous. The CDR3 covers 11 residues. CDR1 SQVTM and CDR2 ANQGSEA come from the germline V gene. Trimming took off 4 bases at V and 4 bases at J, with 7 bases between the two ends.

This rearrangement joins TRBV6-5 to TRBJ1-1; 7 bases agree with TRBD1. Germline values: CDR1 MNHEY, CDR2 SVGAGI. V lost 5 bases to trimming and J lost 0 bases; unmatched junction nucleotides: 3. The CDR3 is made up of 14 amino acids. For the CDR3, the DNA is TGTGCCAGCAGTACGACAGGGTTGAACACTGAAGCTTTCTTT. It specifies CASSTTGLNTEAFF.

CDR3 sequence reads: CASSLRRGSNEKLFF. For the CDR3, the DNA is TGTGCCAGCAGCCTCCGTCGGGGGTCTAATGAAAAACTGTTTTTT. The chain employs TRBV12-3 or TRBV12-4 and TRBJ1-4; tentative D call: TRBD1 (5 bases). CDR3 size: 15 residues. The ends were cut back, 6 bases at V and 3 bases at J, with 14 bases in the middle.

The gene calls are TRBV2 and TRBJ2-3, with D possibly being TRBD1 (6 bases). Germline V CDR1 and CDR2: SNHLY, FYNNEI. V was trimmed by 7 bases and J by 0 bases, leaving 17 bases between them. The CDR3 totals 16 residues. The DNA of the CDR3 is TGTGCCAGCATACTCCAGGGGTCTACTAGCACAGATACGCAGTATTTT. Translating it yields CASILQGSTSTDTQYF.

This clonotype appeared a few times. Mismatch with germline at one junction end may stem from a read error. The chain carries TRBV12-3 or TRBV12-4 and TRBJ2-5; 10 positions agree with TRBD2. The CDR3 has 15 amino acids. This CDR3 is CANSFSASGGETQYF. The CDR3 DNA reads TGTGCCAACAGTTTTTCAGCTAGCGGGGGAGAGACCCAGTACTTC.

The chain links TRBV14 to TRBJ1-4; D unresolved. Germline V gene sequence: CDR1 SGHDN, CDR2 FVKESK. CDR3 length: 14 residues. V dropped 3 bases and J dropped 3 bases, with 8 bases sitting between them. The CDR3 protein is CASSHTAANEKLFF. The CDR3, as DNA: TGTGCCAGCAGCCACACAGCAGCTAATGAAAAACTGTTTTTT.

The genes are TRBV27 and TRBJ2-5; 10 nucleotides line up with TRBD1. The ends lost 6 bases at V and 2 bases at J; junction bases unmatched: 6. CDR1 MNHEY and CDR2 SMNVEV come from the germline V gene (reference sequence). CDR3 length equals 15 residues. The CDR3 nucleotides read TGTGCCAGCAGCGTGGACAGGGGGAATCAAGAGACCCAGTACTTC. Residues: CASSVDRGNQETQYF.

This clonotype has more than one count but fewer than ten. The chain combines TRBV4-1 with TRBJ1-5, with D hard to call. Germline V gene lookup returns CDR1 MGHRA and CDR2 YSYEKL. The CDR3 runs 15 residues. Trimming took 0 bases from V and 0 from J, leaving 6 bases between them. The CDR3 loop reads CASSQDFVSNQPQHF. The CDR3 DNA is TGCGCCAGCAGCCAAGACTTCGTTAGCAATCAGCCCCAGCATTTT.

This chain joins TRBV20-1 and TRBJ1-1; a possible D gene is TRBD1 (6 bases). In germline, CDR1 is DFQATT, CDR2 SNEGSKA (reference sequence). Trimming shortened V by 5 bases and J by 6 bases, and 16 bases separated the two germline ends. The CDR3 is made up of 13 amino acids. CDR3 sequence (DNA): TGCAGTGCTGGCCCCACAGGGCGGCCTGAAGCTTTCTTT. Its protein product is CSAGPTGRPEAFF.

A single count supports this clonotype. The chain combines TRBV7-9 with TRBJ1-2; possible D gene TRBD1, 5 bases. CDR3 length: 17 amino acids. From germline, CDR1 is SEHNR and CDR2 FQNEAQ (reference sequence). With 1 base removed from V and 4 bases from J, the gap between germline ends came to 19 bases. CDR3: CASSLVGQQQLRYGYTF. CDR3 sequence (DNA): TGTGCCAGCAGCTTAGTGGGGCAACAACAGCTCCGCTATGGCTACACCTTC. The complete variable domain, with remaining parts taken from reference TRBV7-9 and TRBJ1-2, reads DTGVSQNPRHKITKRGQNVTFRCDPISEHNRLYWYRQTLGQGPEFLTYFQNEAQLEKSRLLSDRFSAERPKGSFSTLEIQRTEQGDSAMYLCASSLVGQQQLRYGYTFGSGTRLTVV.

This clonotype was observed a handful of times. The rearrangement uses TRBV6-5 and TRBJ2-3, with D uncertain. Looked up from germline, CDR1 is MNHEY and CDR2 is SVGAGI. Between the trimmed V and J ends, which lost 6 bases and 0 bases, there was a span of 13 bases. CDR3 size: 15 residues. The CDR3 DNA sequence: TGTGCCAGCAGACTCCAGAGTTTGAGCACAGATACGCAGTATTTT. Its translation: CASRLQSLSTDTQYF.

In this sample, this clonotype turned up many times. The chain employs TRBV2 and TRBJ1-1, with a possible D match to TRBD1 (6 bases). Trimming pared 5 bases from V and 5 bases from J, leaving 12 bases between. Germline assignment: CDR1 SNHLY and CDR2 FYNNEI. The CDR3 sequence is 13 residues long. CDR3 coding DNA: TGTGCCAGCAGTACCACAGGGAGGACTGAAGCTTTCTTT. Its translation: CASSTTGRTEAFF.